The next 19 T cell receptor beta chains were all read from a single sample in a study of cytomegalovirus exposure and HLA in healthy donors. PCR primers comprised 60 Vbeta and 13 Jbeta primers. Measured with immunoSEQ multiplex PCR; TCRdb has only the in-frame clones, and not every one. The table records about 150,000 clones, about four fifths of them present only once. The sample consisted of PBMCs. These receptors came from a man between 45 and 60 years old in good health and CMV-seropositive.

V gene TRBV27 combines with J gene TRBJ2-3; 9 bases fit TRBD1. J was trimmed by 2 bases and V by 4 bases; bases with no gene match: 7. The CDR3 runs 16 residues. The germline CDR1 and CDR2 sequences are MNHEY and SMNVEV (reference sequence). The DNA of the CDR3 is TGTGCCAGCAGTTCCCCCGGGACAGGGTACACAGATACGCAGTATTTT. Translating it yields CASSSPGTGYTDTQYF.

Here the CDR3 reads CASSVQGLETQYF. The CDR3 nucleotides are TGTGCCAGCAGCGTACAGGGGCTTGAGACCCAGTACTTC. The chain uses TRBV7-9 and TRBJ2-5; 7 bases match TRBD1. The CDR3 is 13 amino acids. V shed 5 bases and J 5 bases; nucleotides not matched to a gene: 5. Germline values: CDR1 SEHNR, CDR2 FQNEAQ (reference sequence).

The chain employs TRBV30 and TRBJ2-5, with 11 positions matching TRBD2. Germline V CDR1 and CDR2: GTSNPN, SVGIG (reference sequence). After removal of 2 bases from V and 2 bases from J, the junction contained 4 bases not matched to a gene. CDR3 length: 15 residues. CDR3: CAWSSGLAVQETQYF. DNA for the CDR3: TGTGCCTGGAGTTCGGGACTAGCGGTTCAAGAGACCCAGTACTTC. Complete variable domain (other parts from reference TRBV30 and TRBJ2-5): SQTIHQWPATLVQPVGSPLSLECTVEGTSNPNLYWYRQAAGRGLQLLFYSVGIGQISSEVPQNLSASRPQDRQFILSSKKLLLSDSGFYLCAWSSGLAVQETQYFGPGTRLLVL.

The chain uses TRBV11-3 and TRBJ1-2; 9 bases map to TRBD1. The junction had 10 bases not matched to a gene; V was cut back by 5 bases and J by 6 bases. The germline gives CDR1 SGHNT, CDR2 YENEEA. CDR3 length equals 15 residues. The CDR3 DNA reads as TGTGCCAGCAGCGGCCGGGACAGGGTTACTCATGGCTACACCTTC. Its translation: CASSGRDRVTHGYTF.

This clone was picked up a small number of times. A much more abundant neighbour one base away suggests this may be a read error. The genes are TRBV30 and TRBJ2-7, with TRBD2 identical over 7 bases. Germline V gene data show CDR1 as GTSNPN and CDR2 as SVGIG (reference sequence). With 5 bases clipped from V and 7 bases from J, the junction kept 8 bases outside the gene matches. This CDR3 contains 12 residues. The CDR3 is CAWAYAGDEQYF. The CDR3 DNA reads as TGTGCCTGGGCCTACGCGGGGGATGAGCAGTACTTC.

The chain combines TRBV6-5 with TRBJ1-1; 7 bases line up with TRBD1. The trim removed 5 bases at V and 5 bases at J, leaving 5 bases unmatched. Per germline, CDR1 MNHEY and CDR2 SVGAGI. The CDR3 consists of 13 residues. This CDR3 is CASSTQGRTEAFF. CDR3 DNA sequence: TGTGCCAGCAGTACACAGGGGAGGACTGAAGCTTTCTTT.

This clone came up a few times. V and J are TRBV7-2 and TRBJ2-3, with 9 bases identical to TRBD2. The germline CDR1 and CDR2 sequences are SGHTA and FQGNSA. The CDR3 spans 14 residues. V shed 5 bases, J shed 11 bases, and the junction held 11 bases outside the gene matches. This CDR3 reads CASSPGGTSRGQYF. The CDR3 nucleotides are TGTGCCAGCAGCCCAGGGGGGACTAGCCGAGGGCAGTATTTT.

J is TRBJ2-5 and V is TRBV29-1, with no clear D. The end of the DNA is better explained by TRBJ2-7, so the J call may be wrong. The CDR3 has 11 amino acids. The V gene's germline CDR1 is SQVTM and CDR2 ANQGSEA. The DNA of the CDR3 is TGCAGCGTTGGGCAGGCGAACGAGCAGTACTTC. It is translated as CSVGQANEQYF.

This chain links TRBV28 with TRBJ2-5; tentatively, D is TRBD1 (6 bases). This CDR3 has 15 residues. V lost 3 bases and J lost 5, with 16 bases in between. From germline, CDR1 is MDHEN and CDR2 SYDVKM. The CDR3 nucleotides are TGTGCCAGCAGTTTCCCTGAACAGGGTTGGGAGACCCAGTACTTC. This sequence encodes CASSFPEQGWETQYF.

This clone occurred a few times. V and J are TRBV7-9 and TRBJ1-3; D not certain. Germline loops: CDR1 SEHNR, CDR2 FQNEAQ (reference sequence). The CDR3 covers 14 residues. The V end was cut by 2 bases, the J end by 0 bases, with 5 bases between. CDR3 sequence reads: CASSLLSSGNTIYF. The CDR3 DNA reads TGTGCCAGCAGCTTACTGAGCTCTGGAAACACCATATATTTT. Supplemented by reference TRBV7-9 and TRBJ1-3, the full variable domain reads DTGVSQNPRHKITKRGQNVTFRCDPISEHNRLYWYRQTLGQGPEFLTYFQNEAQLEKSRLLSDRFSAERPKGSFSTLEIQRTEQGDSAMYLCASSLLSSGNTIYFGEGSWLTVV.

This chain connects TRBV27 to TRBJ1-5; D is ambiguous. V was shortened by 1 base and J by 4 bases, with 17 bases between the two germline ends. The CDR3 spans 17 residues. Germline-derived CDR1 and CDR2 are MNHEY and SMNVEV (reference sequence). This chain's CDR3 is CASSLWADPSGNQPQHF. The CDR3, as DNA: TGTGCCAGCAGTTTATGGGCGGACCCTTCGGGAAATCAGCCCCAGCATTTT.

V is TRBV11-2 and J is TRBJ1-5; D is undetermined. CDR3 length equals 13 residues. Trimming shortened V by 3 bases and J by 7 bases, and 10 bases separated the two germline ends. The germline CDR1 and CDR2 sequences are SGHAT and FQNNGV. The DNA of the CDR3 is TGTGCCAGCAGCTTTCAGGAAGCCCAGCCCCAGCATTTT. Translation: CASSFQEAQPQHF.

The chain combines TRBV6-6 with TRBJ2-7; D might be TRBD2 (5 bases). The CDR3 extends over 14 amino acids. Trimming removed 3 bases from V and 2 bases from J, with 11 bases in between. The V gene's germline CDR1 is MNHNY and CDR2 SVGAGI (reference sequence). DNA of the CDR3: TGTGCCAGCAGTTATCACGGGATCACCTACGAGCAGTACTTC. Residues: CASSYHGITYEQYF.

Remarks on this clone: One end of the junction varies from germline; a read error may be responsible. The V and J genes are TRBV7-9 and TRBJ2-7; 7 nucleotides match TRBD1. Germline V lookup: CDR1 SEHNR, CDR2 FQNEAQ (reference sequence). This CDR3 has 13 residues. The CDR3 bases are TGTTCCAGCAGCTCCGGGACAGACTACGAGCAGTACTTC. Residues: CSSSSGTDYEQYF.

The chain has TRBV19 and TRBJ2-7, with 10 positions matching TRBD2. The CDR3 covers 15 residues. Germline V lookup: CDR1 LNHDA, CDR2 SQIVND (reference sequence). The ends lost 3 bases at V and 7 bases at J; junction bases unmatched: 9. CDR3 DNA sequence: TGTGCCAGTAGTATTGCCCTAGCGGGGGCAAGGGAGCAGTACTTC. Its translation is CASSIALAGAREQYF.

CDR3 residues: CAAGAVTNEKLFF. The CDR3 DNA sequence: TGTGCCGCGGGGGCTGTAACTAATGAAAAACTGTTTTTT. The rearrangement joins TRBV28 to TRBJ1-4; a weak D match, TRBD1 (6 bases). CDR1 is MDHEN and CDR2 is SYDVKM in the germline V gene. The CDR3 runs to 13 residues. With 11 bases removed from V and 1 base from J, the gap between germline ends came to 11 bases. The full variable domain, with the rest looked up from reference TRBV28 and TRBJ1-4, is DVKVTQSSRYLVKRTGEKVFLECVQDMDHENMFWYRQDPGLGLRLIYFSYDVKMKEKGDIPEGYSVSREKKERFSLILESASTNQTSMYLCAAGAVTNEKLFFGSGTQLSVL.

This rearrangement joins TRBV10-1 to TRBJ2-7, with 10 bases fitting TRBD2. Germline V gene sequence: CDR1 WNHNN, CDR2 SYGVQD (reference sequence). Germline trimming cut 3 bases from V and 2 bases from J; bases unmatched to any gene: 4. The CDR3 consists of 15 residues. This CDR3 reads CASSDTSGITYEQYF. CDR3 coding DNA: TGCGCCAGCAGTGATACTAGCGGGATCACCTACGAGCAGTACTTC.

A few counts support this clone. J is TRBJ2-7 and V is TRBV27; D not resolved. The CDR3 runs 15 residues. Between the trimmed V and J ends, which lost 3 bases and 7 bases, there was a span of 19 bases. Germline values: CDR1 MNHEY, CDR2 SMNVEV (reference sequence). The CDR3 protein is CASSFAQPPPYEQYF. For the CDR3, the DNA is TGTGCCAGCAGTTTTGCACAGCCCCCGCCTTATGAGCAGTACTTC.

The rearrangement links TRBV28 to TRBJ2-7; a weak D match, TRBD1 (6 bases). V lost 4 bases, J lost 3 bases, and 10 bases lay in between. CDR1 MDHEN and CDR2 SYDVKM come from the germline V gene. The CDR3 is 13 amino acids. CDR3 in amino acids: CASSSRGYYEQYF. CDR3 bases: TGTGCCAGCAGTTCTAGGGGGTACTACGAGCAGTACTTC.